The clone carrying this T cell receptor (beta chain) was seen many times. Its cognate antigen is unknown. Trimming pared 0 bases from V and 2 bases from J, leaving 6 bases between. This CDR3 contains 14 residues. CDR1 is SEHNR, CDR2 FQNEAQ, per germline (reference sequence). CD4+ cells were split into CD45RA+ naive and CD45RA-negative memory subsets. For each subset, genomic DNA was distributed in equal portions over several immunoSEQ plates. The assay was immunoSEQ multiplex PCR, and TCRdb's table has in-frame clones only and misses some. The sample lists about 980,000 clones; approximately 76% were seen once. The record originates from a study of shared clonotypes between healthy human individuals. General study points: Some naive CD4 clonotypes, 4% to 6%, turned up in common across several donors.

Sequenced: memory CD4+ T cells sorted from blood. Stated subset: CD45RA-negative fraction. This receptor was obtained from a man between 18 and 35 years old in good health. J is TRBJ2-3 and V is TRBV7-9; weak D call: TRBD1 (5 bases). The CDR3 sequence: CASSLAGHTDTQYF. The CDR3 DNA reads as TGTGCCAGCAGCTTAGCGGGGCACACAGATACGCAGTATTTT.